A selection of T cell receptor beta chains follows, all from one sample in a study of vaccination and CD4 T cells after COVID-19. Their antigens are not known. TCRdb itself ran the PCR reads through MiXCR, one entry per CDR3 protein. The sample has 15,000 to 20,000 distinct CDR3 sequences; 48% are singletons. Specimen: CD4+ T cells from blood, cultured in vitro, collected before SARS-CoV-2 vaccination. Receptors originate from a human donor who had recovered from COVID-19. Both conserved end residues are part of each CDR3. A D gene is named only where the DNA matches it firmly. Clone size, where shown, is once, few, many, or a class for clones that have expanded.

size,V,D,J,length,DNA,CDR3
once,TRBV5-3,.,TRBJ2-1,16,TGTGCCAGCAGCCCCCCAGGTCCCGTGGGCTACAATGAGCAGTTCTTC,CASSPPGPVGYNEQFF
.,TRBV6-2/TRBV6-3,TRBD1,TRBJ1-2,15,TGTGCCAGCAGAAATTTCGGACAGGGCCCTTATGGCTACACCTTC,CASRNFGQGPYGYTF
few,TRBV7-8,TRBD1,TRBJ2-1,14,TGTGCCAGCAGCTTAGACAGGGGAAGGAATGAGCAGTTCTTC,CASSLDRGRNEQFF
.,TRBV11-1,.,TRBJ1-1,14,TGTGCCAGCAGCTTAGTAACATCGAACACTGAAGCTTTCTTT,CASSLVTSNTEAFF
.,TRBV10-1,.,TRBJ2-1,16,TGCGCCAGCAGACGGGACGCCTCATCCCCGGGCAATGAGCAGTTCTTC,CASRRDASSPGNEQFF
.,TRBV29-1,.,TRBJ2-5,14,TGCAGCGTTGAAAGCCTTAGGAATCAAGAGACCCAGTACTTC,CSVESLRNQETQYF
.,TRBV28,TRBD1,TRBJ1-5,15,TGTGCCAGCAGTTTTGACCCAGGACAGGATAGGGCCCAGCATTTT,CASSFDPGQDRAQHF
.,TRBV10-3,.,TRBJ1-5,12,TGTGCCATCAGTGAGTCGGGCCAGACCCAGCATTTT,CAISESGQTQHF
.,TRBV15,.,TRBJ2-3,15,TGTGCCACCAGCAGAGGGCAGGCCTACACAGATACGCAGTATTTT,CATSRGQAYTDTQYF
.,TRBV19,TRBD1,TRBJ2-5,13,TGTGCCAGTAGTATCAGGGGGCAAGAGACCCAGTACTTC,CASSIRGQETQYF
few,TRBV20-1,.,TRBJ2-3,15,TGCAGTGCTAGAACGGCAGAGAGCGGGTACCCCCCCTTGCATTTT,CSARTAESGYPPLHF
.,TRBV11-2,.,TRBJ1-5,16,TGTGCCAGCAGCTTAATAGGGGACAAGGTGGATCAGCCCCAGCATTTT,CASSLIGDKVDQPQHF
few,TRBV20-1,.,TRBJ2-7,16,TGCAGTGCCGGGGACCGGGGGGCGAGCACAAACTACGAGCAGTACTTC,CSAGDRGASTNYEQYF
.,TRBV7-3,.,TRBJ1-1,13,TGTGCCAGCAGCTTTCAGGGTAACACTGAAGCTTTCTTT,CASSFQGNTEAFF
.,TRBV5-1,TRBD2,TRBJ2-1,16,TGCGCCAGCAGCCCGGTGGGAGCGGGAGTTGGCAATGAGCAGTTCTTC,CASSPVGAGVGNEQFF
.,TRBV7-9,TRBD1,TRBJ2-1,17,TGTGCCAGCAGCCCATCCCAGGGGGCGAGCTCCTACAATGAGCAGTTCTTC,CASSPSQGASSYNEQFF
.,TRBV4-1,.,TRBJ1-2,16,TGCGCCAGCAGCCAACCGGCGGCAGGGAAACACTATGGCTACACCTTC,CASSQPAAGKHYGYTF
few,TRBV7-2,TRBD2,TRBJ2-7,15,TGTGCCAGCAGCTTACGCCAGGCTAGCGGGACCGAGCAGTACTTC,CASSLRQASGTEQYF
.,TRBV7-2,TRBD2,TRBJ2-3,16,TGTGCCAGCAGCCCCCCCAGCGGGAGGTCCCCAGATACGCAGTATTTT,CASSPPSGRSPDTQYF
.,TRBV9,TRBD2,TRBJ2-1,15,TGTGCCAGCAGCGTAGCCAGCGGGGGGGCGAATGAGCAGTTCTTC,CASSVASGGANEQFF
medium-sized,TRBV20-1,.,TRBJ2-7,14,TGCAGTGCCTCGGACAATCTCAACTCCTACGAGCAGTACTTC,CSASDNLNSYEQYF
.,TRBV4-2,.,TRBJ2-1,12,TGTGCCAGCAGCCAAGATTGGAATGAGCAGTTCTTC,CASSQDWNEQFF
few,TRBV20-1,TRBD1,TRBJ2-2,15,TGCAGTGCTAGAGGGGGGACAGGTCAATCCGGGGAGCTGTTTTTT,CSARGGTGQSGELFF
.,TRBV7-9,.,TRBJ2-7,13,TGTGCCAGCCGTAGTGGGCAAACCCACGAACAGTACTTC,CASRSGQTHEQYF
.,TRBV10-3,TRBD1,TRBJ2-7,17,TGTGCCATCAGTGAGTACGACCCGGGACAGGGGGCCTACGAGCAGTACTTC,CAISEYDPGQGAYEQYF
.,TRBV30,TRBD1,TRBJ1-1,15,TGTGCCTGGAGCCCCTGGACAGGGCCCGACACTGAAGCTTTCTTT,CAWSPWTGPDTEAFF
.,TRBV7-9,.,TRBJ1-5,14,TGTGCCAGCAGCTGGGAGGGGGGCAATCAGCCCCAGCATTTT,CASSWEGGNQPQHF
.,TRBV19,TRBD1,TRBJ2-1,15,TGTGCCAGTAGAACGGACAGGAGCTCCTACAATGAGCAGTTCTTC,CASRTDRSSYNEQFF
.,TRBV7-2,.,TRBJ1-1,15,TGTGCCAGCAGCCTCCTCCGGGGTGGGATCACTGAAGCTTTCTTT,CASSLLRGGITEAFF
.,TRBV20-1,.,TRBJ1-1,14,TGCAGTGCTAGTGCTGGGGGGTTCGTCCCTGAAGCTTTCTTT,CSASAGGFVPEAFF
few,TRBV6-1,TRBD2,TRBJ2-1,15,TGTGCCAGCAGTGTTACTAGCGGGGCGTACAATGAGCAGTTCTTC,CASSVTSGAYNEQFF
.,TRBV28,.,TRBJ1-5,20,TGTGCCAGCAGTTCCCCCGGGGCCTCCGTCGAGCGGCGCAGGGAAAAGCCCCAGCATTTT,CASSSPGASVERRREKPQHF
few,TRBV19,.,TRBJ1-1,15,TGTGCCAGTAGTATTTCCCCCGGTGGCCGGACTGAAGCTTTCTTT,CASSISPGGRTEAFF
.,TRBV6-1,TRBD1,TRBJ1-5,15,TGTGCCAGCAGTGAATTGGGACAGACCGATCAGCCCCAGCATTTT,CASSELGQTDQPQHF
few,TRBV11-2,TRBD1,TRBJ1-2,14,TGTGCCAGCAGCCCCTCGACAGGGCCTAGGGGCTACACCTTC,CASSPSTGPRGYTF
few,TRBV7-3,.,TRBJ1-6,12,TGCGAAGGGGGGGGTAGTGACTCACCCCTCCACTTT,CEGGGSDSPLHF
few,TRBV12-3/TRBV12-4,.,TRBJ1-2,14,TGTGCCAGCAGTCCCCCCGGGGCCCTCTATGGCTACACCTTC,CASSPPGALYGYTF
.,TRBV15,TRBD1,TRBJ2-3,15,TGTGCCACCAGCCGGGGACAGGGAGGTGCAGATACGCAGTATTTT,CATSRGQGGADTQYF
.,TRBV15,.,TRBJ1-2,11,TGTGCCACCAGCAGTGAGGGAGGCTACACCTTC,CATSSEGGYTF
.,TRBV12-3/TRBV12-4,.,TRBJ2-5,11,TGTGCCAGCGGTTTGCAGGGGACCCAGTACTTC,CASGLQGTQYF
.,TRBV19,TRBD1,TRBJ1-6,13,TGTGCCAGTTCGGACAGGGATAATTCACCCCTCCACTTT,CASSDRDNSPLHF
.,TRBV10-3,.,TRBJ2-1,15,TGTGCCATCAGTGGTCAGGGGGGGGAGTACAATGAGCAGTTCTTC,CAISGQGGEYNEQFF
.,TRBV6-2/TRBV6-3,.,TRBJ1-2,14,TGTGCCGGCAGTTTGGACGGGCCCCGCTATGGCTACACCTTC,CAGSLDGPRYGYTF
.,TRBV10-3,.,TRBJ2-7,14,TGTGCCATCAGTCTAGAGGTTCCCTTCTACGAGCAGTACTTC,CAISLEVPFYEQYF
.,TRBV6-5,.,TRBJ1-2,17,TGTGCCAGCAGTTACCTGGACACCTTCTCCGGGGCCTATGGCTACACCTTC,CASSYLDTFSGAYGYTF
.,TRBV20-1,.,TRBJ2-5,16,TGCAGTGCTAGAGATTATTTAACGGGGTTACAAGAGACCCAGTACTTC,CSARDYLTGLQETQYF
few,TRBV7-2,.,TRBJ2-1,15,TGTGCCAGCAGCTTTACAGGGTCGGTCAACAATGAGCAGTTCTTC,CASSFTGSVNNEQFF
few,TRBV6-2/TRBV6-3,TRBD1,TRBJ1-5,18,TGTGCCAGCAGTTACTCCGGCCCAGGGGGCGCGAAGGGTCAGCCCCAGCATTTT,CASSYSGPGGAKGQPQHF
few,TRBV11-3,.,TRBJ1-1,14,TGTGCCAGCAGCTTAGGACGGCTAAGCGCTGAAGCTTTCTTT,CASSLGRLSAEAFF
.,TRBV7-2,TRBD1,TRBJ1-5,14,TGTGCCAGCAGCTTAGCATTACAGGGGCAGCCCCAGCATTTT,CASSLALQGQPQHF
.,TRBV2,TRBD1,TRBJ1-2,15,TGTGCCAGCAGTTACTGGGACAGATCTAACTATGGCTACACCTTC,CASSYWDRSNYGYTF